Below, 20 T cell receptor beta chains from the same sample are listed, as sequenced in a study of shared clonotypes between healthy human individuals. Produced via immunoSEQ multiplex PCR; TCRdb's table is partial and in-frame only. The table lists about a million clones, 70% to 80% of them singletons, with nearly 1.5% in the top ten. Material: memory CD4+ T cells sorted from blood. Noted subset: CD45RA-negative fraction. These receptor sequences come from a man aged 18 to 30 in good health.

The V call is TRBV6-6, the J call TRBJ1-4; D is possibly TRBD1 (5 bases). The CDR3 extends over 14 amino acids. V lost 2 bases, J lost 7 bases, and 11 bases lay in between. Looked up from germline, CDR1 is MNHNY and CDR2 is SVGAGI (reference sequence). This CDR3 reads CASSYQGLAEKLFF. CDR3 nucleotide sequence: TGTGCCAGCAGTTACCAGGGACTTGCTGAAAAACTGTTTTTT.

This chain connects TRBV19 to TRBJ2-3, with TRBD2 as a possible D gene (5 bases). The V and J ends lost 4 bases and 0 bases respectively, with 8 bases between them. CDR1 and CDR2 (germline): LNHDA, SQIVND (reference sequence). This CDR3 is built from 14 residues. DNA for the CDR3: TGTGCCAGTAGTACCGGACTGAGCACAGATACGCAGTATTTT. Translating it yields CASSTGLSTDTQYF. The full variable domain, completed using reference TRBV19 and TRBJ2-3, is DGGITQSPKYLFRKEGQNVTLSCEQNLNHDAMYWYRQDPGQGLRLIYYSQIVNDFQKGDIAEGYSVSREKKESFPLTVTSAQKNPTAFYLCASSTGLSTDTQYFGPGTRLTVL.

The J gene is TRBJ2-3, the V gene TRBV15; 7 bases match TRBD2. Trimming took 7 bases from V and 2 from J; bases not matched to a gene: 12. Germline values: CDR1 LNHNV, CDR2 YYDKDF (reference sequence). The CDR3 totals 16 residues. CDR3 nucleotides: TGTGCCACCAATACCCACGAGGCGGGGGTCACAGATACGCAGTATTTT. It translates to CATNTHEAGVTDTQYF.

The rearrangement joins TRBV30 to TRBJ2-1; 10 nucleotides match TRBD2. CDR1 is GTSNPN and CDR2 is SVGIG in the germline V gene (reference sequence). Trimming took 1 base from V and 4 from J; bases not matched to a gene: 10. The CDR3 covers 17 residues. The CDR3 DNA reads as TGTGCCTGGAGTGAACGAGGTAGCGGGGGGATTTACAATGAGCAGTTCTTC. Protein: CAWSERGSGGIYNEQFF.

This clone was found a few times. The rearrangement uses TRBV10-2 and TRBJ1-1; D is unresolved. This CDR3 region has 18 residues. V shed 4 bases and J shed 6 bases, with 27 bases lying between them. Germline V CDR1 and CDR2: WSHSY, SAAADI. The CDR3: CASSVSTLGGSQRSEAFF. CDR3 in DNA: TGCGCCAGCAGTGTTTCTACGCTAGGAGGAAGCCAAAGATCTGAAGCTTTCTTT.

Concerning this clone itself: One end of the junction is discordant with germline, which a read error may explain. The chain combines TRBV4-1 with TRBJ1-5; D gene uncertain. CDR1 and CDR2 from the germline V gene are MGHRA and YSYEKL. CDR3 size: 14 residues. CDR3 protein: CACSQGFSNQPQHF. CDR3 bases: TGCGCCTGCAGCCAAGGGTTTAGCAATCAGCCCCAGCATTTT.

The chain is built from TRBV5-1 and TRBJ1-1; 11 nucleotides match TRBD1. Germline V lookup: CDR1 SGHRS, CDR2 YFSETQ. CDR3 length equals 16 residues. J gave up 6 bases and V 0 bases, and 7 bases lay outside the gene matches. CDR3 coding DNA: TGCGCCAGCAGCTTGGGGTTTGGGACAGGGGGTTCTGAAGCTTTCTTT. Amino acid sequence: CASSLGFGTGGSEAFF.

Here the CDR3 reads CACWRFEAFF. The CDR3 DNA follows: TGTGCCTGTTGGCGCTTTGAAGCTTTCTTT. This chain links TRBV30 with TRBJ1-1; the D is unclear. The CDR3 loop spans 10 amino acids. V lost 6 bases and J 7 bases, leaving 9 bases between the germline ends. Per the germline V gene, CDR1 is GTSNPN and CDR2 is SVGIG (reference sequence). The full variable domain, completed using reference TRBV30 and TRBJ1-1, is SQTIHQWPATLVQPVGSPLSLECTVEGTSNPNLYWYRQAAGRGLQLLFYSVGIGQISSEVPQNLSASRPQDRQFILSSKKLLLSDSGFYLCACWRFEAFFGQGTRLTVV.

J is TRBJ2-1 and V is TRBV4-1, with 7 bases matching TRBD2. The CDR3 is 16 amino acids. Germline loops: CDR1 MGHRA, CDR2 YSYEKL. The J segment lost 0 bases and the V segment lost 4 bases, leaving 6 bases of the junction unmatched. The DNA for the CDR3 is TGCGCCAGCAGCCCCGATGGGGGGGGCTCCTACAATGAGCAGTTCTTC. Residues: CASSPDGGGSYNEQFF.

As concerns this clone: In the same sample, other DNA sequences code for this CDR3. The chain carries TRBV5-1 and TRBJ2-1; 10 bases fit TRBD2. CDR1 is SGHRS and CDR2 is YFSETQ in the germline V gene. Trimming cost V 1 base and J 7 bases; bases outside gene matches: 5. CDR3 length: 15 amino acids. CDR3 sequence: CASSLSAGGRNEQFF. The CDR3 DNA is TGCGCCAGCAGCTTGTCAGCGGGGGGGCGTAATGAGCAGTTCTTC.

V and J are TRBV6-6 and TRBJ2-5, with 8 bases matching TRBD2. The CDR3 loop spans 13 amino acids. Germline lookup yields CDR1 MNHNY and CDR2 SVGAGI (reference sequence). V lost 5 bases to trimming and J lost 7 bases; unmatched junction nucleotides: 6. This chain's CDR3 is CASSVAGSGTQYF. CDR3 nucleotides: TGTGCCAGCAGTGTAGCGGGGTCCGGGACCCAGTACTTC.

The CDR3 DNA reads as TGTGCCAGTACCATTGTGCCTGGGACAGGGATCTATGGCTACACCTTC. It is translated as CASTIVPGTGIYGYTF. This chain connects TRBV19 to TRBJ1-2; 9 bases match TRBD1. This CDR3 is 16 amino acids long. Germline trimming cut 7 bases from V and 4 bases from J; bases unmatched to any gene: 13. Germline V gives CDR1 LNHDA, CDR2 SQIVND (reference sequence).

The DNA for the CDR3 is TGTGCCAGCTCACCACCTAGCGTCGGCGGCTACGAGCAGTACTTC. This sequence encodes CASSPPSVGGYEQYF. The genes are TRBV18 and TRBJ2-5, with a tentative D call TRBD2 (5 bases). The tail of the sequence fits TRBJ2-7 better, so the J call may be wrong. The CDR3 consists of 15 residues. Germline V CDR1 and CDR2: KGHSH, LQKENI.

The chain recombines TRBV11-3 with TRBJ1-1, with TRBD1 as a possible D gene (5 bases). This CDR3 contains 16 residues. CDR1 is SGHNT and CDR2 is YENEEA in the germline V gene. V dropped 4 bases and J dropped 1 base, with 16 bases sitting between them. CDR3 loop: CASSSTWDGKNTEAFF. The DNA of the CDR3 is TGTGCCAGCAGCTCCACCTGGGACGGGAAGAACACTGAAGCTTTCTTT.

This chain links TRBV29-1 with TRBJ1-2; D may be TRBD1 (6 bases). Trimming pared 6 bases from V and 5 bases from J, leaving 16 bases between. Per the germline V gene, CDR1 is SQVTM and CDR2 is ANQGSEA. The CDR3 loop spans 13 amino acids. DNA of the CDR3: TGCAGCGTAGCCGTGGACAGAGTTTATGGCTACACCTTC. Encoded protein: CSVAVDRVYGYTF.

About this clone itself: A read error may produce the germline difference seen at one junction end. This chain uses TRBV5-3 with TRBJ2-6; either TRBD1 or TRBD2 may supply D (5 bases each). TRBV5-3 is reported as an ORF; its role is uncertain. The CDR3 consists of 15 residues. The CDR3 sequence: CASSLGPSGANVLTF. The CDR3 bases are TGTGCCAGCAGCTTGGGACCCTCCGGGGCCAACGTCCTGACTTTC.

This sequence joins TRBV2 and TRBJ2-2, with D unresolved. The length of the CDR3 is 14 residues. Germline-derived CDR1 and CDR2 are SNHLY and FYNNEI. V lost 4 bases to trimming and J lost 0 bases, with 6 bases between them. This chain's CDR3 is CASSAVANTGELFF. The CDR3 DNA sequence: TGTGCCAGCAGTGCTGTAGCGAACACCGGGGAGCTGTTTTTT.

The chain recombines TRBV7-8 with TRBJ2-7; no clear D gene. Germline-derived CDR1 and CDR2 are SGHVS and FQNEAQ. This CDR3 spans 14 amino acids. V dropped 2 bases and J dropped 3 bases, with 11 bases sitting between them. This chain's CDR3 is CASSLNRLNYEQYF. In nucleotides, the CDR3 is TGTGCCAGCAGCTTAAACAGATTAAACTACGAGCAGTACTTC.

This chain connects TRBV18 to TRBJ1-2; D is possibly TRBD1 (5 bases). With 2 bases removed from V and 11 bases from J, the gap between germline ends came to 21 bases. Germline loops: CDR1 KGHSH, CDR2 LQKENI. This CDR3 spans 15 amino acids. The CDR3 loop reads CASSPSRGDIGGYTF. The CDR3 coding sequence is TGTGCCAGCTCACCATCGAGGGGCGATATAGGAGGGTACACCTTC. Complete variable domain (other parts from reference TRBV18 and TRBJ1-2): NAGVMQNPRHLVRRRGQEARLRCSPMKGHSHVYWYRQLPEEGLKFMVYLQKENIIDESGMPKERFSAEFPKEGPSILRIQQVVRGDSAAYFCASSPSRGDIGGYTFGSGTRLTVV.

The V and J genes are TRBV5-1 and TRBJ2-7, with 9 positions matching TRBD1. CDR1 SGHRS and CDR2 YFSETQ come from the germline V gene. Unmatched junction bases numbered 10, after V lost 0 bases and J lost 3 bases. The CDR3 length is 17 residues. This CDR3 is CASSLGGYWDRVYEQYF. Here the CDR3 DNA reads TGCGCCAGCAGCTTGGGGGGTTACTGGGACAGGGTCTACGAGCAGTACTTC.